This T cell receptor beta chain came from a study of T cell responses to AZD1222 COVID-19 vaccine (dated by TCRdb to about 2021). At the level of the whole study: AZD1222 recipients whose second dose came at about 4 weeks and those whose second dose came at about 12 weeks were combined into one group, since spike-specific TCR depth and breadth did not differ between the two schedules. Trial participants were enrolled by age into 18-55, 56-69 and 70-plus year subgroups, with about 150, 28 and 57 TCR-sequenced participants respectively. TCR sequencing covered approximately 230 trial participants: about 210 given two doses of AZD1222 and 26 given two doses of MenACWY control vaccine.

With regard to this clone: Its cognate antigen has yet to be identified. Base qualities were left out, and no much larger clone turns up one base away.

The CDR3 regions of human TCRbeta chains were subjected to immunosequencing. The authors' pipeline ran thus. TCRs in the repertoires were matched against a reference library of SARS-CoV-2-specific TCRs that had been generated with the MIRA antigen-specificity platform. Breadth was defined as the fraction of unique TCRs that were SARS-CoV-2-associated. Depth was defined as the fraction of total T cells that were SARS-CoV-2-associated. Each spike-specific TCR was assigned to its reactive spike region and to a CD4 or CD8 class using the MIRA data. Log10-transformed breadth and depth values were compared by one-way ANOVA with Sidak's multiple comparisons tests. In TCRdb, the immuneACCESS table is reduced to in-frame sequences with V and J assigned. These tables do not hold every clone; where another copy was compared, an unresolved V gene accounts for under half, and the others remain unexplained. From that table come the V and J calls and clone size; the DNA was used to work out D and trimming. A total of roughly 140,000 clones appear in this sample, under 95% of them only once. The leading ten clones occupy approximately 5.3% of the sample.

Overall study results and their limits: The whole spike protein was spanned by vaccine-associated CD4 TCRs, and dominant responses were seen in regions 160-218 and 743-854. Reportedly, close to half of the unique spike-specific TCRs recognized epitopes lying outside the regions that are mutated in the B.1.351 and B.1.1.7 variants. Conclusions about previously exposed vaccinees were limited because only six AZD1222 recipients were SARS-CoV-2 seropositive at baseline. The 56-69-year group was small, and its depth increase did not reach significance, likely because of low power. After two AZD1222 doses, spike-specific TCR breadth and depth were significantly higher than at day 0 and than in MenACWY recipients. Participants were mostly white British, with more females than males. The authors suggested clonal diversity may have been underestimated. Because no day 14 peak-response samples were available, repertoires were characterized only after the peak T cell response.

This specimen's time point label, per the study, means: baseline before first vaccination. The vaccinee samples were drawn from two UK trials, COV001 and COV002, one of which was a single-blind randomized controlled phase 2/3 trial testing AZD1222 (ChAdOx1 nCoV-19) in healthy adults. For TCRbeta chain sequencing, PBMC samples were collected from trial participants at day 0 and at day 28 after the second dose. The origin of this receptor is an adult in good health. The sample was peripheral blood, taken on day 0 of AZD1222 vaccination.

The DNA is TGTGCCAGCAGCACCAGGGACCTGGTGCGTGGCTACACCTTC. Its protein is CASSTRDLVRGYTF. This chain is built from TRBV5-5 and TRBJ1-2; tentative D gene TRBD1, with 5 bases matching. The germline V gene (reference sequence) sets CDR1 to SGHKS and CDR2 to YYEKEE. At the junction V is shortened by 4 bases and J by 7 bases, with 17 bases in between. The CDR3 measures 14 amino acids from cysteine to phenylalanine. The CDR3 DNA has 42 bases and is translated from base 1.